This TCR beta chain was found in a study of early stage breast cancer tumors. The wider study: Most of the 16 invasive tumors were ER+, PR+ and HER2-. Average read coverage per sample was about 10-fold.

V lost 5 bases and J lost 7, with 12 bases in between. Looked up from germline, CDR1 is SGHNT and CDR2 is YYREEE (reference sequence). CDR3 length: 12 residues. Produced via immunoSEQ multiplex PCR; TCRdb's table is partial and in-frame only. The sample has around 11,000 clones, more than 60% seen once. To note about this clone: Its specificity is not known.

General study findings and limits: Functional markers like CD4, CD8 and FOXP3 were missed in bulk sequencing. Tumor and normal breast were distinguished via blood comparison in about 90% of the 16 patients.

The sequenced material came from breast tumor tissue. The gene calls are TRBV5-4 and TRBJ1-1, with D hard to call. This receptor was obtained from a person aged 70 to 79 with breast cancer. The CDR3 DNA reads as TGTGCCAGCAGTGGCGGTGGCGTTGAAGCTTTCTTT. Residues: CASSGGGVEAFF.